These T cell receptor beta chains were read from a single sample in a study of blood T cell repertoires in COVID-19. The table came from immunoSEQ multiplex PCR; TCRdb's copy has only in-frame clones and leaves some out. In the table there are 350,000 to 500,000 clones, approximately 90% of which are singletons. Sequencing input: peripheral blood. The receptors originated from a man in his late teens or twenties with COVID-19, enrolled during active disease. The CDR3 runs from the conserved cysteine through the conserved F or W. Each record gives: V gene, D gene, clone size, J gene, CDR3 DNA, CDR3 protein. The D gene is left open where the match is weak. Rows may omit the clone size; those that give it use once, few, many or a size class.

V: TRBV6-1; D: -; size: -; J: TRBJ1-1; DNA: TGTGCCAGCAGTGTCGGCGGTGTCATCACACGGACTGAAGCTTTCTTT; CDR3: CASSVGGVITRTEAFF
V: TRBV6-5; D: -; size: -; J: TRBJ1-1; DNA: TGTGCCAGCAGTACGCGGGTGAACACTGAAGCTTTCTTT; CDR3: CASSTRVNTEAFF
V: TRBV5-1; D: TRBD2; size: -; J: TRBJ2-1; DNA: TGCGCCAGCAGCTCGGGACTAGCCCCCTCCTACAATGAGCAGTTCTTC; CDR3: CASSSGLAPSYNEQFF
V: TRBV4-1; D: TRBD2; size: -; J: TRBJ2-6; DNA: TGCGCCAGCAGCCGCGGACTAGCGAGAAGCTCTGGGGCCAACGTCCTGACTTTC; CDR3: CASSRGLARSSGANVLTF
V: TRBV5-1; D: -; size: few; J: TRBJ2-3; DNA: TGCGCCAGCAGCTCTTTCAACAGGGCCAACACAGATACGCAGTATTTT; CDR3: CASSSFNRANTDTQYF
V: TRBV19; D: -; size: -; J: TRBJ1-4; DNA: TGTGCCAGTAGGGGCTGGGACTTGAATGAAAAACTGTTTTTT; CDR3: CASRGWDLNEKLFF
V: TRBV7-9; D: TRBD2; size: once; J: TRBJ2-3; DNA: TGTGCCAGCAGCTTACAAGCGGGGCTCGGGACAGATACGCAGTATTTT; CDR3: CASSLQAGLGTDTQYF
V: TRBV11-3; D: TRBD2; size: -; J: TRBJ2-1; DNA: TGTGCCAGCAGCCCCCGCACTAGCGGGAGCTACAATGAGCAGTTCTTC; CDR3: CASSPRTSGSYNEQFF
V: TRBV5-1; D: TRBD1; size: -; J: TRBJ2-5; DNA: TGCGCCAGCAGTCCGGGAGTCGGACAGGGTTCGGAGACCCAGTACTTC; CDR3: CASSPGVGQGSETQYF
V: TRBV4-1; D: TRBD1; size: -; J: TRBJ2-5; DNA: TGCGCCAGCAGCCAAGGGACAGGACAAGAGACCCAGTACTTC; CDR3: CASSQGTGQETQYF
V: TRBV9; D: -; size: -; J: TRBJ1-2; DNA: TGTGCCAGCACCCCAATGGGGGGGCGGGATGGCTACACCTTC; CDR3: CASTPMGGRDGYTF
V: TRBV29-1; D: TRBD1; size: few; J: TRBJ1-1; DNA: TGCAGCGCCCAGACAGGGGAGGCCACTGAAGCTTTCTTT; CDR3: CSAQTGEATEAFF